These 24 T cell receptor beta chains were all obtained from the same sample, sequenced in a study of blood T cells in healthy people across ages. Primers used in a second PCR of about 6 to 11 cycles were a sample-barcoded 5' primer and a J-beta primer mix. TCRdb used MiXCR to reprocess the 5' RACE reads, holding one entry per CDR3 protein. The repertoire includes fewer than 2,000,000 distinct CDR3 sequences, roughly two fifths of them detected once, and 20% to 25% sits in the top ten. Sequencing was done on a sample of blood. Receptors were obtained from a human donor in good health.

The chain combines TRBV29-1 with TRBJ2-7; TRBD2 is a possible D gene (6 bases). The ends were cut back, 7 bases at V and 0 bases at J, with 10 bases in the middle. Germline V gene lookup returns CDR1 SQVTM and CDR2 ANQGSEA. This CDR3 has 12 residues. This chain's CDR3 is CSGRDFSYEQYF. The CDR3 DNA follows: TGCAGCGGGCGGGACTTCTCCTACGAGCAGTACTTC.

The CDR3 here is CASSVGGVDTEAFF. CDR3 coding DNA: TGTGCCAGCAGCGTGGGCGGGGTGGACACTGAAGCTTTCTTT. This chain uses TRBV9 with TRBJ1-1; D remains unclear. Trimming took off 2 bases at V and 3 bases at J, with 11 bases between the two ends. The CDR3 extends over 14 amino acids. Per germline, CDR1 SGDLS and CDR2 YYNGEE.

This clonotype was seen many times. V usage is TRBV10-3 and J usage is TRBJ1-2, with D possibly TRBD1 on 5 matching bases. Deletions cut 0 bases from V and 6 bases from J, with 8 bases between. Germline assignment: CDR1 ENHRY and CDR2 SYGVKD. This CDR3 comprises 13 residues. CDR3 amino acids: CAISESPTDGYTF. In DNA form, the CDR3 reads TGTGCCATCAGTGAGTCTCCGACAGATGGCTACACCTTC.

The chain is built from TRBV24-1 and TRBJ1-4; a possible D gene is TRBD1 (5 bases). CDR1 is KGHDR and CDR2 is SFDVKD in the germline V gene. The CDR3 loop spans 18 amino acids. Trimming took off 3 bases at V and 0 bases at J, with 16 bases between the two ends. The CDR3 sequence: CATSDPRGSTTTNEKLFF. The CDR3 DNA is TGTGCCACCAGTGATCCTCGGGGGTCGACTACAACTAATGAAAAACTGTTTTTT.

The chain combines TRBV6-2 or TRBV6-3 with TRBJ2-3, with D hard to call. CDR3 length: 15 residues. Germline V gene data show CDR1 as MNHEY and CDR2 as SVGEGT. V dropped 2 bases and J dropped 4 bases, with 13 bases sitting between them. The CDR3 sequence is CASSYDERTPDTQYF. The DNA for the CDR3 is TGTGCCAGCAGTTACGACGAAAGAACTCCAGATACGCAGTATTTT.

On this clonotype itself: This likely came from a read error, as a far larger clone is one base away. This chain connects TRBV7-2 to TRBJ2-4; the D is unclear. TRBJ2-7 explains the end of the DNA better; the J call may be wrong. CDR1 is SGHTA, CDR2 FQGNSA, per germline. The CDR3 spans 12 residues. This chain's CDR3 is CASSLTPSEQYF. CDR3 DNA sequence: TGTGCCAGCAGCTTAACCCCCTCCGAGCAGTACTTC.

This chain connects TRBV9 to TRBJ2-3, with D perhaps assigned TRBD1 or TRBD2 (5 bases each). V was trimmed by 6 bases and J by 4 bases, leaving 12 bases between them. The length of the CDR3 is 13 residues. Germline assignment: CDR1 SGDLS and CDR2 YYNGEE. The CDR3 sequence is CASKAQGADTQYF. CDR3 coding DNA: TGTGCCAGCAAAGCCCAGGGAGCAGATACGCAGTATTTT.

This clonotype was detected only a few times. DNA of the CDR3: TGTGCCAGCAGTTTTCCGGGGTTGGGGAACATTCAGTACTTC. Translation: CASSFPGLGNIQYF. The rearrangement uses TRBV12-3 or TRBV12-4 and TRBJ2-4; tentative D call: TRBD2 (5 bases). The CDR3 has 14 residues. Trimming stripped 3 bases from V and 7 bases from J, with 13 bases between.

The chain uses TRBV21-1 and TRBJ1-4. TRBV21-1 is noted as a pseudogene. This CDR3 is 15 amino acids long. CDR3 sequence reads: CASSTGEEFDEKLFF. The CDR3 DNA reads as TGTGCCAGCAGCACAGGGGAAGAGTTCGATGAAAAACTGTTTTTT.

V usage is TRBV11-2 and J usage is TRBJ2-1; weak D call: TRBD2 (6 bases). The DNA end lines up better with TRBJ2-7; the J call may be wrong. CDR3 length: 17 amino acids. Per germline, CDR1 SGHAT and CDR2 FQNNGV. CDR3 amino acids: CASSPPVERAPYNEQYF. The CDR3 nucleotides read TGTGCCAGCAGCCCACCCGTCGAGCGGGCTCCCTACAATGAGCAGTACTTC.

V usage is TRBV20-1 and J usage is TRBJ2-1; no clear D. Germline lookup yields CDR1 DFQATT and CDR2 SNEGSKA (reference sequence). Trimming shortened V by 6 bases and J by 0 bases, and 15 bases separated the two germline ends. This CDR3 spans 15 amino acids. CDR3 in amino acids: CSAPRRSSSYNEQFF. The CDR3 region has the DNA TGCAGTGCGCCGAGGAGAAGCTCCTCCTACAATGAGCAGTTCTTC.

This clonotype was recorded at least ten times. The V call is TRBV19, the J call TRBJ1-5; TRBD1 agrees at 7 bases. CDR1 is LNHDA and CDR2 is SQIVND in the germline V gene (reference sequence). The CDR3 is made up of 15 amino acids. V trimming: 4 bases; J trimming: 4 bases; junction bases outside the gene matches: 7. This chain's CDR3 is CASSTADRDNQPQHF. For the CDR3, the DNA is TGTGCCAGTAGTACGGCAGACAGGGATAATCAGCCCCAGCATTTT.

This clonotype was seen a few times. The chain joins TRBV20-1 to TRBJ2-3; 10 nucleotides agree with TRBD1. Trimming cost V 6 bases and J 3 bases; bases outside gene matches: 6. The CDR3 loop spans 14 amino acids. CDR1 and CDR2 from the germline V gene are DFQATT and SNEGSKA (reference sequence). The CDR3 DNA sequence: TGCAGTGCCAGACCGGGACAGGGGACAGATACGCAGTATTTT. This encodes CSARPGQGTDTQYF.

CDR3 sequence: CASSPLSRTDTQYF. In nucleotides, the CDR3 is TGTGCCAGCAGCCCCCTTTCCCGAACAGATACGCAGTATTTT. The V call is TRBV14, the J call TRBJ2-3; D unresolved. The CDR3 contains 14 residues. Between the trimmed V and J ends, which lost 4 bases and 3 bases, there was a span of 11 bases. The V gene's germline CDR1 is SGHDN and CDR2 FVKESK.

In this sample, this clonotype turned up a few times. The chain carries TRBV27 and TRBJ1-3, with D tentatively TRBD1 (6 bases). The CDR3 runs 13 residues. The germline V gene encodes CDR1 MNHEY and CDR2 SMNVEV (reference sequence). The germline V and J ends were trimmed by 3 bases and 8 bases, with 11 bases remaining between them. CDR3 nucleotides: TGTGCCAGCAGTTTTGGAGGGGGTGACACCATATATTTT. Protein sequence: CASSFGGGDTIYF.

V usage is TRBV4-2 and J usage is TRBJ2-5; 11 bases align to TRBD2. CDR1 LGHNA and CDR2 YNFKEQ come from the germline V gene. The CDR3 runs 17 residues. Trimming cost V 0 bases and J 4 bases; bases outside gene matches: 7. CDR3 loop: CASSQDGLAGGGETQYF. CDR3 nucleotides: TGTGCCAGCAGCCAAGATGGGCTAGCGGGGGGAGGAGAGACCCAGTACTTC.

The DNA for the CDR3 is TGTGCCAGCACCCCAGGGGCCGAAGAGACCCAGTACTTC. It codes for CASTPGAEETQYF. The chain links TRBV28 to TRBJ2-5, with D tentatively TRBD1 (6 bases). The length of the CDR3 is 13 residues. Germline V gene data show CDR1 as MDHEN and CDR2 as SYDVKM. Trimming removed 7 bases at V and 3 bases at J, with 12 bases between.

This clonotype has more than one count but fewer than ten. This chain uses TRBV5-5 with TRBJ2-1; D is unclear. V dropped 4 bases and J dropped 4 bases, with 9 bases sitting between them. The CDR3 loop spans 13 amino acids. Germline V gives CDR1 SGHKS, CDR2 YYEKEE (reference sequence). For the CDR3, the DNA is TGTGCCAGCAGCAATCTACAGTACAATGAGCAGTTCTTC. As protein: CASSNLQYNEQFF.

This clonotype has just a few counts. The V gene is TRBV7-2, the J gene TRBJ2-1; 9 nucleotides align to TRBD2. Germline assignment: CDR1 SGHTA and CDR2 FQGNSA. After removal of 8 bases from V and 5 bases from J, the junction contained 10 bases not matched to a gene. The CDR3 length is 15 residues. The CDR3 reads CASVKMPSGDNEQFF. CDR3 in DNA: TGTGCCAGCGTCAAGATGCCTAGCGGGGACAATGAGCAGTTCTTC.

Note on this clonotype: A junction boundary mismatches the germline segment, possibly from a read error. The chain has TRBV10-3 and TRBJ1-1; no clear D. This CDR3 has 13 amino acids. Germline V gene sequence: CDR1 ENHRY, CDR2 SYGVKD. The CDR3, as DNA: TGTGCCATCAGAGAGGCAAAAAACACTGAAGCTGTCTTT. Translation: CAIREAKNTEAVF.

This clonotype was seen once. Here the CDR3 reads CASSLGGGQDLNTEAFF. CDR3 DNA sequence: TGTGCCAGCAGCTTAGGGGGGGGACAGGACTTGAACACTGAAGCTTTCTTT. The gene calls are TRBV7-9 and TRBJ1-1; 8 nucleotides line up with TRBD1. The germline CDR1 and CDR2 sequences are SEHNR and FQNEAQ (reference sequence). Losses at the gene ends were 1 base for V and 0 bases for J; bases not matched to a gene: 7. This CDR3 is 17 amino acids long. Variable domain in full (rest from reference TRBV7-9 and TRBJ1-1): DTGVSQNPRHKITKRGQNVTFRCDPISEHNRLYWYRQTLGQGPEFLTYFQNEAQLEKSRLLSDRFSAERPKGSFSTLEIQRTEQGDSAMYLCASSLGGGQDLNTEAFFGQGTRLTVV.

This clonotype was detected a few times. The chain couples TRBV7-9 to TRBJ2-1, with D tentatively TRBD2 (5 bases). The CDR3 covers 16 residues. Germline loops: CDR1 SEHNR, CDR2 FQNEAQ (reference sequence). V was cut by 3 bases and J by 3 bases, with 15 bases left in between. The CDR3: CASSFYSDFDYNEQFF. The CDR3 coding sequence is TGTGCCAGCAGCTTCTATTCGGACTTTGACTACAATGAGCAGTTCTTC.

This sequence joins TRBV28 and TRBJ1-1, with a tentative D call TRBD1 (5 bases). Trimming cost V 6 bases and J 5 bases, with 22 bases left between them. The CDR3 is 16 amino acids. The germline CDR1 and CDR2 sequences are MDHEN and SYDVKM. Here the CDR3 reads CASSPMRDLRTTEAFF. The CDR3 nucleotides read TGTGCCAGCAGCCCGATGAGGGACCTGAGGACAACTGAAGCTTTCTTT.

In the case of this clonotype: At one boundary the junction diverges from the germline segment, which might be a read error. CDR3 nucleotides: TGTACCAGCAGTCAACTACGGGGGGCGGGCGGCTACACCTTC. This gives the protein CTSSQLRGAGGYTF. The V and J genes are TRBV12-3 or TRBV12-4 and TRBJ1-2; TRBD1 is a possible D gene (6 bases). The CDR3 length is 14 residues.